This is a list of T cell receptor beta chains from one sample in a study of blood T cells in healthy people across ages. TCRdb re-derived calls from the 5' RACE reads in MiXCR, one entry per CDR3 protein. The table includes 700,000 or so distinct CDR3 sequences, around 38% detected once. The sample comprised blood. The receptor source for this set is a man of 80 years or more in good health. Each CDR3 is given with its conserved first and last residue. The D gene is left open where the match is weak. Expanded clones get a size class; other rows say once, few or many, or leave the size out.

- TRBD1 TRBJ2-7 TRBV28 TGTGCCAGCAGTTTAATCTATTCGGGACAGGGTGTCGGCGAGCAGTACTTC CASSLIYSGQGVGEQYF
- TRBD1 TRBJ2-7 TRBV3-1 TGTGCCAGCAGCCAACGCACCGGGACAGGGGGCGTCGGGTCCTACGAGCAGTACTTC CASSQRTGTGGVGSYEQYF
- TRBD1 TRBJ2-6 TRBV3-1 TGTGCCAGCAGAGGGACAGGGGGCTCTGGGGCCAACGTCCCGACTTTC CASRGTGGSGANVPTF
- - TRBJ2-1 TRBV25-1 TGTGCCAGCAGTGTCGGAGCGGTCAACGAGCAGTTCTTC CASSVGAVNEQFF
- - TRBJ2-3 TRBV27 TGTGCCAGCAGCGATCGGAGACTCCCTAGCACAGATACGCAGTATTTT CASSDRRLPSTDTQYF
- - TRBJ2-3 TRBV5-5 TGTGCCAGCAGCCCTTTTCCCACAGATACGCAGTATTTT CASSPFPTDTQYF
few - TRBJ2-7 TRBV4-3 TGCGCCAGCAGCCAAGACAGGGTTCCCCTCGAGCAGTACTTC CASSQDRVPLEQYF
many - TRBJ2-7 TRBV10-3 TGTGCCATCAGTGTAGGGGGGAGCTCCTACGAGCAGTACTTC CAISVGGSSYEQYF
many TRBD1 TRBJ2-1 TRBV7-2 TGTGCCAGCAGCATACAGGGGGTAGGGACTTACAATGAGCAGTTCTTC CASSIQGVGTYNEQFF
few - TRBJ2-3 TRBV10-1 TGCGCCAGCAGTTCTTCTGACCTCCTAAGCGCAGATACGCAGTATTTT CASSSSDLLSADTQYF
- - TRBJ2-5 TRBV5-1 TGCGCCAGCAGATTGGATCAAGAGACCCAGTACTTC CASRLDQETQYF
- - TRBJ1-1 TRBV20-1 TGCAGTGCTAGGGACAGATCTATGAACACTGAAGCTTTCTTT CSARDRSMNTEAFF
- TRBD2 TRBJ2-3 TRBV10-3 TGTGCCATCAGTGCCCCACTAGCGGGGCAAGATACGCAGTATTTT CAISAPLAGQDTQYF
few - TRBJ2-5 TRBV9 TGTGCCAGCAGCGTAGTAGGGGGTGGTCAAGAGACCCAGTACTTC CASSVVGGGQETQYF
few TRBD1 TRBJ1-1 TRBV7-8 TGTGCCAGCAGCGTTAGACAGGGACCGAACACTGAAGCTTTCTTT CASSVRQGPNTEAFF
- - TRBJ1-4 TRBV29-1 TGCAGCGTTGGTTCGACGACAACTAATGAAAAACTGTTTTTT CSVGSTTTNEKLFF
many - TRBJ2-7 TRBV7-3 TGTGCCAGCAGCCCCTCTCATGGGGGTTACGAGCAGTACTTC CASSPSHGGYEQYF
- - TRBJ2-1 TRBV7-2 TGTGCCAGCAGCTTAGAGTCCGGGATCAATGGGCAGTTCTTC CASSLESGINGQFF
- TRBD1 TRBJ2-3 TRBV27 TGTGCCAGCAGTTTATCGGGGGACAGATTTTTTACGCAGTATTTT CASSLSGDRFFTQYF
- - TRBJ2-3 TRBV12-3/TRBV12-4 - CASILGRGISTDTQYF
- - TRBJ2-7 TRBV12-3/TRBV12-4 TGTGCCAGCAGTTTAGAACTTTACGAGCAGTACTTC CASSLELYEQYF
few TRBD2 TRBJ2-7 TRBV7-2 TGTGCCAGCAGCCGTATAGCACTAGCGGGAGTACGCGAGCAGTACTTC CASSRIALAGVREQYF
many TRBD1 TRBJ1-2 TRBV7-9 TGTGCCAGCAGCTTCGGAGGACAGGGGCTTAGTAATGGCTACACCTTC CASSFGGQGLSNGYTF
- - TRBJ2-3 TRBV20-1 TGCAGTGCGATAGTGACCCGGGTGGCAGATACGCAGTATTTT CSAIVTRVADTQYF
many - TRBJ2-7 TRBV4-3 TGCGCCAGCAGCCAAGGGGGATCCGAGCAGTACTTC CASSQGGSEQYF
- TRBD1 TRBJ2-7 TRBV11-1 TGTGCCAGCAGCCCGGGACAGGGCCGCCACGAGCAGTACTTC CASSPGQGRHEQYF
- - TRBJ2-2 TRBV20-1 TGCAGTGCTGAAAGGGACACCGGGGAGCTGTTTTTT CSAERDTGELFF
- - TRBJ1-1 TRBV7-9 TGTGCCAGCAGCTCAGATACCCGGAACACTGAAGCTTTCTTT CASSSDTRNTEAFF
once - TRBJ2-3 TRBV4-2 TGTGCCAGCAGCCATCGCGCAGATACGCAGTATTTT CASSHRADTQYF
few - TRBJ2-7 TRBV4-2 TGTGCCAGCAGCCAAGGGGACAAAGACTACGAGCAGTACTTC CASSQGDKDYEQYF
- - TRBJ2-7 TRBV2 TGTGCCAGCAGGGGGGCCCGGGGAAGCTCCTACGAGCAGTACTTC CASRGARGSSYEQYF
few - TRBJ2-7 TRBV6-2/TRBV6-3 TGTGCCAGCAGTTACTCGCAGGGCTACGAGCAGTACTTC CASSYSQGYEQYF